What follows are 6 T cell receptor beta chains derived from one specimen sequenced in a study of long-term antiretroviral therapy in people with HIV. Survey-level immunoSEQ v3.0 assays were run. The repertoire was sequenced with immunoSEQ multiplex PCR; TCRdb's copy has only in-frame clones and lacks some. Of around 15,000 clones listed, about nine tenths are singletons. This specimen was unsorted PBMCs, taken 0.6 years after starting antiretroviral therapy. The receptors here all came from a woman between 40 and 50 years old with HIV.

This chain uses TRBV7-9 with TRBJ1-2, with a possible D match to TRBD1 (5 bases). This CDR3 is 16 amino acids long. Per germline, CDR1 SEHNR and CDR2 FQNEAQ (reference sequence). The V end lost 5 bases, the J end lost 4 bases, and 20 bases lay between the germline ends. The CDR3 is CASSPTTGPRGYGYTF. CDR3 nucleotides: TGTGCCAGCAGCCCGACGACGGGGCCGAGGGGCTATGGCTACACCTTC.

V gene TRBV30 combines with J gene TRBJ1-4, with unresolved D. The CDR3 is made up of 14 amino acids. CDR1 and CDR2 from the germline V gene are GTSNPN and SVGIG (reference sequence). The V end lost 2 bases, the J end lost 8 bases, and 15 bases lay between the germline ends. The CDR3 bases are TGTGCCTGGAGTTCAGGACTCTCGGGAGAAAAACTGTTTTTT. It is translated as CAWSSGLSGEKLFF.

V usage is TRBV5-6 and J usage is TRBJ1-2, with 9 bases that match TRBD1. CDR3 length equals 14 residues. Germline assignment: CDR1 SGHDT and CDR2 YYEEEE. V shed 4 bases and J 7 bases; nucleotides not matched to a gene: 8. The CDR3 here is CASSGGTGPVGYTF. The CDR3 bases are TGTGCCAGCAGCGGGGGGACAGGGCCCGTTGGCTACACCTTC.

This clone was seen once. The J gene is TRBJ2-1, the V gene TRBV4-3; 11 bases map to TRBD2. Trimming took 0 bases from V and 8 from J; bases not matched to a gene: 12. The germline V gene encodes CDR1 LGHNA and CDR2 YSLEER. The CDR3 spans 18 residues. CDR3 nucleotides: TGCGCCAGCAGCCAAGATCCCCCCCGTAGCGGGGGGGCCCATGAGCAGTTCTTC. It specifies CASSQDPPRSGGAHEQFF.

The rearrangement links TRBV4-3 to TRBJ1-2; maybe TRBD1 (6 bases). Deletions cut 1 base from V and 7 bases from J, with 16 bases between. This CDR3 contains 15 residues. Germline V gene data show CDR1 as LGHNA and CDR2 as YSLEER. This CDR3 is CASSQADRMLSGYTF. As DNA, the CDR3 is TGCGCCAGCAGCCAAGCCGACAGGATGTTAAGTGGCTACACCTTC.

The rearrangement uses TRBV2 and TRBJ2-3; TRBD1 aligns across 7 bases. This CDR3 spans 13 amino acids. V dropped 7 bases and J dropped 5; count of bases not matched to a gene: 6. The V gene's germline CDR1 is SNHLY and CDR2 FYNNEI. The CDR3: CASNTGAIDTQYF. DNA of the CDR3: TGTGCCAGCAATACAGGGGCAATAGATACGCAGTATTTT.